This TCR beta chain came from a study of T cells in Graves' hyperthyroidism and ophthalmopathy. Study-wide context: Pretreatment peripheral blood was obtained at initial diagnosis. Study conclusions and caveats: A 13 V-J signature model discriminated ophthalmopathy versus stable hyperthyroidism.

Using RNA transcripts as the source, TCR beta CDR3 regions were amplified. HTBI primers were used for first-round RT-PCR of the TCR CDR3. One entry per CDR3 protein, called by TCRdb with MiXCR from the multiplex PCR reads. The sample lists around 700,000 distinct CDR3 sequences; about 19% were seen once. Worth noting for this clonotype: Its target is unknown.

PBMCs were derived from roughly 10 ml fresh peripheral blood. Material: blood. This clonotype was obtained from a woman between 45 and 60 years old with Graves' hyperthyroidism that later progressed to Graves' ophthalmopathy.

CDR3 protein: CASSRSGTGGHEQYF. Written as DNA, the CDR3 is TGTGCCAGCAGCAGATCCGGGACAGGGGGTCACGAGCAGTACTTC. The V call is TRBV7-9, the J call TRBJ2-7; TRBD1 aligns across 11 bases. V gave up 5 bases and J gave up 5 bases; unmatched junction bases: 8. The CDR3 contains 15 residues. Looked up from germline, CDR1 is SEHNR and CDR2 is FQNEAQ (reference sequence).